This note documents a single T cell receptor beta chain sequence. The sample comes from a study of blood T cell repertoires in COVID-19. Overall study context: From T cells, B-cell-depleted T cells, or PBMCs came the material, which was cDNA or gDNA.

As processed by the authors: For nucleated cells, counts were estimated from reference gene primer amplification. Assay: immunoSEQ multiplex PCR; the TCRdb copy retains only in-frame clones and omits some. V and J calls and clone size are given by that table; D and trimming were obtained from the DNA. The table includes 200,000 to 250,000 clones, around 88% detected once. The sample was peripheral blood. This clonotype was sampled from a man older than 75 with acute or convalescent COVID-19.

The CDR3 loop is CASSFGTGAPLPQGETQYF. Here the CDR3 DNA reads TGTGCCAGCAGCTTCGGAACTGGGGCCCCCCTTCCACAGGGAGAGACCCAGTACTTC. The chain links TRBV7-9 to TRBJ2-5, with a tentative D call TRBD1 (6 bases). Trimming took 3 bases from V and 4 from J, leaving 27 bases between them. The CDR3 covers 19 residues. Germline CDR1 is SEHNR and CDR2 is FQNEAQ (reference sequence).